This TCR beta chain was found in a study of read filtering for tumor transcriptome and immune sequencing (dated by TCRdb to the early 2020s). Concerning the study at large: The cohort was composed of approximately 17 male and about 14 female patients, with a mean age of approximately 62 years and an age range of about 40 to 90. Under revised international staging, about eight patients fell into R-ISS I, some 15 into R-ISS II and about 7 into R-ISS III. After DNase treatment, whole-transcriptome libraries were prepared using the TruSeq RNA Access Library Prep Kit. TCR-region mapped reads per sample ranged from about 4.05 to 10.27 million with IR-seq versus only roughly 85 to 1273 with RNA-seq. Using the same bone marrow samples, the study compared TCR repertoires obtained by targeted immune repertoire sequencing with those obtained by bulk whole-transcriptome sequencing. One main goal was a read-filtering strategy for immune repertoire data, in particular deciding whether clonotypes backed by only one read should be removed.

Each patient had bone marrow sampled at the time of active disease. Isolation of bone marrow mononuclear cells was performed by Ficoll-Hypaque density gradient centrifugation. CD138-negative cells were obtained by negative selection after labeling with CD138 magnetic microbeads on a MACS separator, removing myeloma plasma cells. Purity of the isolated cells was checked by flow cytometry on an Attune NxT using CD138 antibodies. TRIzol reagent was used to extract total RNA, which was then quantified with a NanoDrop spectrophotometer. Paired RNA-seq and IR-seq were performed on the CD138-negative bone marrow sample of each patient. General findings and caveats noted by the study authors: The sorted CD138-negative fraction was a mixed bone marrow immune population, not purified T cells. Compared with RNA-seq, IR-seq captured clonotypes at much higher depth and more reliably, and a smaller IR-seq throughput was enough to identify most shared clonotypes. The correlation between IR-seq and RNA-seq shared clonotype proportions rose when single-read clonotypes were removed. In IR-seq, around four fifths of clonotypes but 3% to 4% of total reads were represented by single-read clonotypes, whereas in RNA-seq, 74.6% of clonotypes and more than 40% of reads were represented by single-read clonotypes.

In its sample, this clonotype was seen many times. It lacks a known antigen. Per-base qualities were not stored, and no clone one base away is much larger. TCR libraries were constructed from about 400 ng RNA using the Immunoverse kit, and molecular barcoded adaptors covering alpha/delta and beta/gamma chains were employed. TCR library preparation used the same RNA that went into transcriptome sequencing. TCR libraries were sequenced on an Illumina HiSeq 4000 with 2 x 150 cycles. The authors' analysis ran thus. With MiXCR, TCR reads were aligned to human V, D, J and C references and assembled into CDR3 clonotypes, with quality filtering and error correction included. Clonotype counts and gene usage diversity were analyzed with the tcR package in R. Raw mapping reads were checked after the RNA-seq reads had been mapped by STAR aligner version 2.5.3a onto the human GRCh37 genome. To test how sequencing depth affects detected clonotypes, IR-seq fastq files were randomly downsampled with Seqtk 1.3. TCRdb itself trimmed the public reads at Q25 with fastp, ran MiXCR and retained productive beta chains. A single entry per CDR3 protein holds the most common genes and DNA from its merged rows. The V and J calls, along with clone size, are taken from TCRdb and not from the paper's own processing. This sample gives 40,000 to 50,000 distinct CDR3 sequences in total; approximately 19% of them show up just once. The ten most abundant clones make up roughly 14% of the sample.

The sample comprised a population of CD138-negative cells sorted from bone marrow. The sample's cell subset or site label, in plain terms: bone marrow mononuclear cells depleted of CD138+ plasma/myeloma cells by negative magnetic selection. The sequence was obtained from a donor at least 40 years old with multiple myeloma.

The CDR3 here reads CASRRTGTNQPQHF. The DNA is TGTGCCAGTAGGCGGACAGGGACAAATCAGCCCCAGCATTTT. The rearrangement combines TRBV19 with TRBJ1-5; the central 8 bases match TRBD1. Reading from cysteine to phenylalanine, the CDR3 counts 14 amino acids. The read is trimmed to its CDR3 DNA, 42 bases read in frame from base 1. V loses 6 bases at its end and J loses 4 bases; junction bases beyond the gene matches: 5. Sequences LNHDA (CDR1) and SQIVND (CDR2) are obtained from the germline V gene (reference sequence).